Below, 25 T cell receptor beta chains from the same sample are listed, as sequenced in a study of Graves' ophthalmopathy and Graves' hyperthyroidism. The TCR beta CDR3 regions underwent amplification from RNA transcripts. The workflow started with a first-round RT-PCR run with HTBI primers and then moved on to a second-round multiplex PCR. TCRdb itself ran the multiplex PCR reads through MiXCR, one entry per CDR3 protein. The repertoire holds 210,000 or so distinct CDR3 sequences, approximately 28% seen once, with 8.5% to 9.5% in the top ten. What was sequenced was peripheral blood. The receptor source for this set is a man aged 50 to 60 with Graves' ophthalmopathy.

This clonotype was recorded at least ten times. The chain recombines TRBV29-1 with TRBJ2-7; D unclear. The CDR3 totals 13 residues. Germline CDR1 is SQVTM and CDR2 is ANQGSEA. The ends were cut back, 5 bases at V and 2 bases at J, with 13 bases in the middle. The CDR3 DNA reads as TGCAGCGTTCTGGACCCGACACCCTACGAGCAGTACTTC. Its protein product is CSVLDPTPYEQYF.

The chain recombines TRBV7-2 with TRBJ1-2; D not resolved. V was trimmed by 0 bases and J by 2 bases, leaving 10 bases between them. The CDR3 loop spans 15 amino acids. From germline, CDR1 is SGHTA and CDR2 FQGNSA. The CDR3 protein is CASSLASGENYGYTF. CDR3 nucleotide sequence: TGTGCCAGCAGCTTAGCTTCCGGAGAGAACTATGGCTACACCTTC.

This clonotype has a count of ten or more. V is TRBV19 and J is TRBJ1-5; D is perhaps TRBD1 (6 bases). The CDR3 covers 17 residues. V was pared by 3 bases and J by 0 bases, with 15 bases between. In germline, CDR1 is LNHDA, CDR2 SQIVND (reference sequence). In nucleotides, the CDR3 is TGTGCCAGTAGTATGCGGTACAGGGCAAATAGCAATCAGCCCCAGCATTTT. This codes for CASSMRYRANSNQPQHF.

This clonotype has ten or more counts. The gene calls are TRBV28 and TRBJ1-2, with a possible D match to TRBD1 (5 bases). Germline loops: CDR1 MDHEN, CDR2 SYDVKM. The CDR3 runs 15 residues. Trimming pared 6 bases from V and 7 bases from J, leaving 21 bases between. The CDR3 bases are TGTGCCAGCAGAGTGTGGGAGGGGAGGATTACTGGCTACACCTTC. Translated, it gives CASRVWEGRITGYTF.

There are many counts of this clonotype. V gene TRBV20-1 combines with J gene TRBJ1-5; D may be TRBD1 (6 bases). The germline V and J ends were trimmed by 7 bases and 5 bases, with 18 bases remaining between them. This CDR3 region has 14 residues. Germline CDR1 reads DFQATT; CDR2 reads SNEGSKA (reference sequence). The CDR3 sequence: CSVSQGFQDQPQHF. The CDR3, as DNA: TGCAGTGTTTCTCAGGGGTTTCAGGATCAGCCCCAGCATTTT.

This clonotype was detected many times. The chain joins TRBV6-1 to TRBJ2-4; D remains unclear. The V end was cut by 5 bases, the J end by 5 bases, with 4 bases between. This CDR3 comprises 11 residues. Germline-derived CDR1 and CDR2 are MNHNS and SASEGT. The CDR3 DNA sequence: TGTGCCAGCAGTACGGAAAACATTCAGTACTTC. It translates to CASSTENIQYF.

In nucleotides, the CDR3 is TGCAGTGCTAGAGATCCCCTGGGGTACGAGCAGTACTTC. It translates to CSARDPLGYEQYF. The chain couples TRBV20-1 to TRBJ2-7, with D unclear. V lost 0 bases and J 4 bases, leaving 10 bases between the germline ends. Germline V gene data show CDR1 as DFQATT and CDR2 as SNEGSKA (reference sequence). The CDR3 loop spans 13 amino acids.

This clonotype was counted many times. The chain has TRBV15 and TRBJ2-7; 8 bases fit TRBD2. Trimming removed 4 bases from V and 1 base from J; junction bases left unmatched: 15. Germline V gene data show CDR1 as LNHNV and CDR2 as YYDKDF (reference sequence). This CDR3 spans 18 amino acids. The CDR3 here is CATSTVVDSGTVSYEQYF. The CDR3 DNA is TGTGCCACCAGCACGGTTGTGGATAGCGGGACGGTGTCCTACGAGCAGTACTTC.

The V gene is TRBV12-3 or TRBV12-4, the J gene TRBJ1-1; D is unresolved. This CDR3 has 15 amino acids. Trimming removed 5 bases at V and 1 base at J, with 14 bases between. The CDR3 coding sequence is TGTGCCAGCAGTCCTCAGAGACTTTCGAACACTGAAGCTTTCTTT. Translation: CASSPQRLSNTEAFF.

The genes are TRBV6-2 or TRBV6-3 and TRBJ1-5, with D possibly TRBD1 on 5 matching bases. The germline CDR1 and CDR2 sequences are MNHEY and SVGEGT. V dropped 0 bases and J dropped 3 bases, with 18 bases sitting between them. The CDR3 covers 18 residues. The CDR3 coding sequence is TGTGCCAGCAGTTACTCGGGGGGACGAGGCAGACTCAATCAGCCCCAGCATTTT. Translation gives CASSYSGGRGRLNQPQHF.

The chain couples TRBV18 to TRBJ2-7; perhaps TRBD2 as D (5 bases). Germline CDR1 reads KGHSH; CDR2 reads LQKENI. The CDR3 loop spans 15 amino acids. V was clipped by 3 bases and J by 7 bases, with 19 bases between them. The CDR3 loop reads CASSPPAVGSVEQYF. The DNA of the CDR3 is TGTGCCAGCTCACCCCCCGCAGTGGGGAGCGTTGAGCAGTACTTC.

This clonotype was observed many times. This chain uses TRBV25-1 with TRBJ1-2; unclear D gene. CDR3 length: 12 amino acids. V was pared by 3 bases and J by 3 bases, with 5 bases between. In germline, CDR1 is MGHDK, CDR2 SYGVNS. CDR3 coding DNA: TGTGCCAGCAGTGATGGGCACTATGGCTACACCTTC. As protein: CASSDGHYGYTF.

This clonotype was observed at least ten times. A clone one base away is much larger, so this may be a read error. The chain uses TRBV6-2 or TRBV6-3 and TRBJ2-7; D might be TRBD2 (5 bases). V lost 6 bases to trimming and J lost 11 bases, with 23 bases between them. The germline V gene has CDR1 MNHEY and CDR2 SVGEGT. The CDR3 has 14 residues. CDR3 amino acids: CASSHRGTVGSEYF. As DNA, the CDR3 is TGTGCCAGCAGCCATCGGGGTACGGTAGGGTCCGAGTACTTC.

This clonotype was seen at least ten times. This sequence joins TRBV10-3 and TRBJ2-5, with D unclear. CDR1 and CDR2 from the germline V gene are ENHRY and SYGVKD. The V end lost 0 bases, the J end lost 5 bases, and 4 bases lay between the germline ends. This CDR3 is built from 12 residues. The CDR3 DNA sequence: TGTGCCATCAGTGAGTCAATGGAGACCCAGTACTTC. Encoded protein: CAISESMETQYF.

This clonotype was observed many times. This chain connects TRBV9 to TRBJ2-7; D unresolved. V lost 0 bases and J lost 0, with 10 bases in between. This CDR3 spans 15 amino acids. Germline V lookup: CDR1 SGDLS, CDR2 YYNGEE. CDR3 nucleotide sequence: TGTGCCAGCAGCGTAGGTGCCTTAAGCTCCTACGAGCAGTACTTC. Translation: CASSVGALSSYEQYF.

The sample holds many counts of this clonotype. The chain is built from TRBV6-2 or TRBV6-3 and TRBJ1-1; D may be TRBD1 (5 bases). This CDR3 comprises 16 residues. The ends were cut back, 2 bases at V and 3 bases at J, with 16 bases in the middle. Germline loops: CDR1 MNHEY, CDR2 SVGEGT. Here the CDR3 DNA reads TGTGCCAGCAGTTACCAAGGCCGCCGCAGGGACACTGAAGCTTTCTTT. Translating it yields CASSYQGRRRDTEAFF.

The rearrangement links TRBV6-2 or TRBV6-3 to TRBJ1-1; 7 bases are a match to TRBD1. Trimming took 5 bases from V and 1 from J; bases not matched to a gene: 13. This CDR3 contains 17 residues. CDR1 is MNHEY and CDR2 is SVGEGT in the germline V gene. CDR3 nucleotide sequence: TGTGCCAGCAGTCACCGGACAGGCCAAGTTCCGAACACTGAAGCTTTCTTT. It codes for CASSHRTGQVPNTEAFF.

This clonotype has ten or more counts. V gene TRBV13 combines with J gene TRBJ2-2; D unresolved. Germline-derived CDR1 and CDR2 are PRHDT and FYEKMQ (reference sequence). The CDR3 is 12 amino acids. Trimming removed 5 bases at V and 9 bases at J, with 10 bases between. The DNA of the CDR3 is TGTGCCAGCAGCCGCAACGGCCGGGAGCTGTTTTTT. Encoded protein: CASSRNGRELFF.

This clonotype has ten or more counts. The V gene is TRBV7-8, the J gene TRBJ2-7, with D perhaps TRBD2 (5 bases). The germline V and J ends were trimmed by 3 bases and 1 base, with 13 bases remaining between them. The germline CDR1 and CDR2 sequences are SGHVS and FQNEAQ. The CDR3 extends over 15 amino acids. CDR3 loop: CASSLGAATSYEQYF. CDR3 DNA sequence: TGTGCCAGCAGCTTGGGAGCGGCGACTTCCTACGAGCAGTACTTC.

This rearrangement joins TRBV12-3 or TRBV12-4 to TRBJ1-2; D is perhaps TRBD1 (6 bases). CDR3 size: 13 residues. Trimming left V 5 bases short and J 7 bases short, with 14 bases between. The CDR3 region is CASSTDRTFGYTF. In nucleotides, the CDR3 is TGTGCCAGCAGTACTGACAGGACTTTTGGCTACACCTTC.

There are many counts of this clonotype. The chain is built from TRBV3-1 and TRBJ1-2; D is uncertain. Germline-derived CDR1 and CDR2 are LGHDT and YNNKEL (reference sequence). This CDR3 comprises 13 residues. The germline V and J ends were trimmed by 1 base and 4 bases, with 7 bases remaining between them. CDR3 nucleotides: TGTGCCAGCAGCCAAGCAGAAATCTATGGCTACACCTTC. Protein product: CASSQAEIYGYTF.

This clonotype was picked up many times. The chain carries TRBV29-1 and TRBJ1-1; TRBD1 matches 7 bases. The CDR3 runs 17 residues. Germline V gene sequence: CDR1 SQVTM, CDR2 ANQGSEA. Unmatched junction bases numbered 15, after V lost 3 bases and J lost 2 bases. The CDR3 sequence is CSVERGPRAEENTEAFF. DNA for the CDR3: TGCAGCGTTGAGAGGGGGCCGCGGGCAGAGGAAAACACTGAAGCTTTCTTT.

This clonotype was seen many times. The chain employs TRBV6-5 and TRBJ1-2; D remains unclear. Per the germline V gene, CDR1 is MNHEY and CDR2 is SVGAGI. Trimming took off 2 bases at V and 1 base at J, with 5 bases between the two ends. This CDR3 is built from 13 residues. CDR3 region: CASSYALNYGYTF. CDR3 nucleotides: TGTGCCAGCAGTTACGCCCTTAACTATGGCTACACCTTC.

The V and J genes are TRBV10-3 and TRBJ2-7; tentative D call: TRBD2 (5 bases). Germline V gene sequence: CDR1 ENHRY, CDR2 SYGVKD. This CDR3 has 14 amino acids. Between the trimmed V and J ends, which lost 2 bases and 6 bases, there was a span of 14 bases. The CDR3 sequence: CAISEREVGGEQYF. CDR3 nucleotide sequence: TGTGCCATCAGTGAGCGTGAGGTCGGAGGCGAGCAGTACTTC.

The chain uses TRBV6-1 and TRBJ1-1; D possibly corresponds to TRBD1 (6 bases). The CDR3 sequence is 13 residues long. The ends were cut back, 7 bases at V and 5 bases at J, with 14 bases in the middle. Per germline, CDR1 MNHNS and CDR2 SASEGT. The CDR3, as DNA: TGTGCCAGCAACCCTCAACAGGGAACTGAAGCTTTCTTT. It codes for CASNPQQGTEAFF.